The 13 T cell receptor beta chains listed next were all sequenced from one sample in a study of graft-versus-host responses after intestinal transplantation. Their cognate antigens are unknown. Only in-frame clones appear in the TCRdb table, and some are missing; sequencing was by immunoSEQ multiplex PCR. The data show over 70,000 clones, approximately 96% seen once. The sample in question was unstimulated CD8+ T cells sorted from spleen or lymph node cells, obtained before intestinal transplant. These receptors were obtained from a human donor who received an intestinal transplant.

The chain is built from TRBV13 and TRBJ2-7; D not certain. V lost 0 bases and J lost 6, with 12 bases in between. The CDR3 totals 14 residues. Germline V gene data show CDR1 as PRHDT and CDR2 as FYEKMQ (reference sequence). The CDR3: CASSLGGGAREQYF. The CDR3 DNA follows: TGTGCCAGCAGCTTAGGTGGTGGTGCGCGCGAGCAGTACTTC. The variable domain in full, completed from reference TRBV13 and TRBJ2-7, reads AAGVIQSPRHLIKEKRETATLKCYPIPRHDTVYWYQQGPGQDPQFLISFYEKMQSDKGSIPDRFSAQQFSDYHSELNMSSLELGDSALYFCASSLGGGAREQYFGPGTRLTVT.

The CDR3 here is CASSVSGSTDTQYF. CDR3 DNA: TGTGCCAGCAGCGTAAGCGGGAGCACAGATACGCAGTATTTT. V and J are TRBV9 and TRBJ2-3; D is possibly TRBD2 (6 bases). V gave up 1 base and J gave up 0 bases, with 6 bases separating them. This CDR3 is 14 amino acids long. The V gene's germline CDR1 is SGDLS and CDR2 YYNGEE.

CDR3 in DNA: TGTGCCAGCAGCGTAGGTGCCCGACCCTACGAGCAGTACTTC. Protein product: CASSVGARPYEQYF. The chain carries TRBV9 and TRBJ2-7; no firm D call. Trimming removed 0 bases at V and 2 bases at J, with 9 bases between. This CDR3 comprises 14 residues. CDR1 and CDR2 (germline): SGDLS, YYNGEE.

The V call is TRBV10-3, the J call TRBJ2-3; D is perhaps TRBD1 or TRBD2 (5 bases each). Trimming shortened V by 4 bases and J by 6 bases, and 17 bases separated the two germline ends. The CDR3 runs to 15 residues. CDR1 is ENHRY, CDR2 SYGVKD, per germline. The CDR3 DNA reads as TGTGCCATCAGTGCACAGGCAAGGGACGGGGATACGCAGTATTTT. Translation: CAISAQARDGDTQYF.

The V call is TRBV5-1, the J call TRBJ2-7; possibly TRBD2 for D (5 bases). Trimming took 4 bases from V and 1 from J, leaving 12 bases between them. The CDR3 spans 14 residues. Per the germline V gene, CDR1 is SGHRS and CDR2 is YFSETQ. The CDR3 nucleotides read TGCGCCAGCAGCCTTTGGACTGCTTCCTACGAGCAGTACTTC. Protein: CASSLWTASYEQYF. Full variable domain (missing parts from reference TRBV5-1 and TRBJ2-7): KAGVTQTPRYLIKTRGQQVTLSCSPISGHRSVSWYQQTPGQGLQFLFEYFSETQRNKGNFPGRFSGRQFSNSRSEMNVSTLELGDSALYLCASSLWTASYEQYFGPGTRLTVT.

The CDR3, as DNA: TGCGCCAGCAGCCATGACCGGGACAGGAACTCCTACGAGCAGTACTTC. This gives the protein CASSHDRDRNSYEQYF. The chain is built from TRBV4-1 and TRBJ2-7, with 8 positions matching TRBD1. Losses at the gene ends were 3 bases for V and 0 bases for J; bases not matched to a gene: 7. There are 16 residues in the CDR3. Per the germline V gene, CDR1 is MGHRA and CDR2 is YSYEKL.

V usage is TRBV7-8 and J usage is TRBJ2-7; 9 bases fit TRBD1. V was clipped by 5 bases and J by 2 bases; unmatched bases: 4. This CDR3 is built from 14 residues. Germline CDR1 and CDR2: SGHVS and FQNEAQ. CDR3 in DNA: TGTGCCAGCAGCCACGGGACAGGGACCTACGAGCAGTACTTC. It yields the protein CASSHGTGTYEQYF.

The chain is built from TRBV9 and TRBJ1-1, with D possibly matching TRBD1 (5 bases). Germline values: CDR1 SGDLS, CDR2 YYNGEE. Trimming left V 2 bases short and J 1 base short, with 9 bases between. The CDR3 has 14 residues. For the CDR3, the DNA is TGTGCCAGCAGCGTGGGAACAGGGAACACTGAAGCTTTCTTT. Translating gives CASSVGTGNTEAFF.

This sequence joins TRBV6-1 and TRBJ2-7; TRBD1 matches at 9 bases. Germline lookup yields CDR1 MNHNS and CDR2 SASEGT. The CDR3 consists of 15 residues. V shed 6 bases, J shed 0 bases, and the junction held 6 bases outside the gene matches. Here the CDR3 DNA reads TGTGCCAGCAGGCTAGGACAGGGGTCCTCCTACGAGCAGTACTTC. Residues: CASRLGQGSSYEQYF.

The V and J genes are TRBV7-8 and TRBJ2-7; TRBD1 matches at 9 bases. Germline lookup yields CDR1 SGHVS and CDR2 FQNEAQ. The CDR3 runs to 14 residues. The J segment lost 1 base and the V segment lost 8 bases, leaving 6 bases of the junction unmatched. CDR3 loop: CASAEGTGSYEQYF. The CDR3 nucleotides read TGTGCCAGCGCTGAGGGGACAGGGTCCTACGAGCAGTACTTC.

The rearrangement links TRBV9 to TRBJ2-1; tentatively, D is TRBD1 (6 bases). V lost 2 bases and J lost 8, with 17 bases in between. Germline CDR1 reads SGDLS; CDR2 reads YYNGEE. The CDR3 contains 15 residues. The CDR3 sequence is CASSVGAGDGDEQFF. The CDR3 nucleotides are TGTGCCAGCAGCGTTGGAGCAGGGGACGGAGATGAGCAGTTCTTC. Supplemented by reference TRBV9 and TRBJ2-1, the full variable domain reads DSGVTQTPKHLITATGQRVTLRCSPRSGDLSVYWYQQSLDQGLQFLIQYYNGEERAKGNILERFSAQQFPDLHSELNLSSLELGDSALYFCASSVGAGDGDEQFFGPGTRLTVL.

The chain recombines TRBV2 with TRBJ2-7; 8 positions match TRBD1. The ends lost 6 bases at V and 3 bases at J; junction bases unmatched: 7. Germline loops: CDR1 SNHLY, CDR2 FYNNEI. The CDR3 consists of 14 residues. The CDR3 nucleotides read TGTGCCAGCAGGCTCGGGACAGGTGACTACGAGCAGTACTTC. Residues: CASRLGTGDYEQYF.

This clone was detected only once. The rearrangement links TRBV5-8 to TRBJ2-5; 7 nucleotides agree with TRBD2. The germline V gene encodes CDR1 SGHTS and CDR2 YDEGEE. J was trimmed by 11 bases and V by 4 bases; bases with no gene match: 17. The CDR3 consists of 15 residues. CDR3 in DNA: TGTGCCAGCAGCCCCGCCAGCGGGGCGCTGAGGGAGCAGTACTTC. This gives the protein CASSPASGALREQYF.